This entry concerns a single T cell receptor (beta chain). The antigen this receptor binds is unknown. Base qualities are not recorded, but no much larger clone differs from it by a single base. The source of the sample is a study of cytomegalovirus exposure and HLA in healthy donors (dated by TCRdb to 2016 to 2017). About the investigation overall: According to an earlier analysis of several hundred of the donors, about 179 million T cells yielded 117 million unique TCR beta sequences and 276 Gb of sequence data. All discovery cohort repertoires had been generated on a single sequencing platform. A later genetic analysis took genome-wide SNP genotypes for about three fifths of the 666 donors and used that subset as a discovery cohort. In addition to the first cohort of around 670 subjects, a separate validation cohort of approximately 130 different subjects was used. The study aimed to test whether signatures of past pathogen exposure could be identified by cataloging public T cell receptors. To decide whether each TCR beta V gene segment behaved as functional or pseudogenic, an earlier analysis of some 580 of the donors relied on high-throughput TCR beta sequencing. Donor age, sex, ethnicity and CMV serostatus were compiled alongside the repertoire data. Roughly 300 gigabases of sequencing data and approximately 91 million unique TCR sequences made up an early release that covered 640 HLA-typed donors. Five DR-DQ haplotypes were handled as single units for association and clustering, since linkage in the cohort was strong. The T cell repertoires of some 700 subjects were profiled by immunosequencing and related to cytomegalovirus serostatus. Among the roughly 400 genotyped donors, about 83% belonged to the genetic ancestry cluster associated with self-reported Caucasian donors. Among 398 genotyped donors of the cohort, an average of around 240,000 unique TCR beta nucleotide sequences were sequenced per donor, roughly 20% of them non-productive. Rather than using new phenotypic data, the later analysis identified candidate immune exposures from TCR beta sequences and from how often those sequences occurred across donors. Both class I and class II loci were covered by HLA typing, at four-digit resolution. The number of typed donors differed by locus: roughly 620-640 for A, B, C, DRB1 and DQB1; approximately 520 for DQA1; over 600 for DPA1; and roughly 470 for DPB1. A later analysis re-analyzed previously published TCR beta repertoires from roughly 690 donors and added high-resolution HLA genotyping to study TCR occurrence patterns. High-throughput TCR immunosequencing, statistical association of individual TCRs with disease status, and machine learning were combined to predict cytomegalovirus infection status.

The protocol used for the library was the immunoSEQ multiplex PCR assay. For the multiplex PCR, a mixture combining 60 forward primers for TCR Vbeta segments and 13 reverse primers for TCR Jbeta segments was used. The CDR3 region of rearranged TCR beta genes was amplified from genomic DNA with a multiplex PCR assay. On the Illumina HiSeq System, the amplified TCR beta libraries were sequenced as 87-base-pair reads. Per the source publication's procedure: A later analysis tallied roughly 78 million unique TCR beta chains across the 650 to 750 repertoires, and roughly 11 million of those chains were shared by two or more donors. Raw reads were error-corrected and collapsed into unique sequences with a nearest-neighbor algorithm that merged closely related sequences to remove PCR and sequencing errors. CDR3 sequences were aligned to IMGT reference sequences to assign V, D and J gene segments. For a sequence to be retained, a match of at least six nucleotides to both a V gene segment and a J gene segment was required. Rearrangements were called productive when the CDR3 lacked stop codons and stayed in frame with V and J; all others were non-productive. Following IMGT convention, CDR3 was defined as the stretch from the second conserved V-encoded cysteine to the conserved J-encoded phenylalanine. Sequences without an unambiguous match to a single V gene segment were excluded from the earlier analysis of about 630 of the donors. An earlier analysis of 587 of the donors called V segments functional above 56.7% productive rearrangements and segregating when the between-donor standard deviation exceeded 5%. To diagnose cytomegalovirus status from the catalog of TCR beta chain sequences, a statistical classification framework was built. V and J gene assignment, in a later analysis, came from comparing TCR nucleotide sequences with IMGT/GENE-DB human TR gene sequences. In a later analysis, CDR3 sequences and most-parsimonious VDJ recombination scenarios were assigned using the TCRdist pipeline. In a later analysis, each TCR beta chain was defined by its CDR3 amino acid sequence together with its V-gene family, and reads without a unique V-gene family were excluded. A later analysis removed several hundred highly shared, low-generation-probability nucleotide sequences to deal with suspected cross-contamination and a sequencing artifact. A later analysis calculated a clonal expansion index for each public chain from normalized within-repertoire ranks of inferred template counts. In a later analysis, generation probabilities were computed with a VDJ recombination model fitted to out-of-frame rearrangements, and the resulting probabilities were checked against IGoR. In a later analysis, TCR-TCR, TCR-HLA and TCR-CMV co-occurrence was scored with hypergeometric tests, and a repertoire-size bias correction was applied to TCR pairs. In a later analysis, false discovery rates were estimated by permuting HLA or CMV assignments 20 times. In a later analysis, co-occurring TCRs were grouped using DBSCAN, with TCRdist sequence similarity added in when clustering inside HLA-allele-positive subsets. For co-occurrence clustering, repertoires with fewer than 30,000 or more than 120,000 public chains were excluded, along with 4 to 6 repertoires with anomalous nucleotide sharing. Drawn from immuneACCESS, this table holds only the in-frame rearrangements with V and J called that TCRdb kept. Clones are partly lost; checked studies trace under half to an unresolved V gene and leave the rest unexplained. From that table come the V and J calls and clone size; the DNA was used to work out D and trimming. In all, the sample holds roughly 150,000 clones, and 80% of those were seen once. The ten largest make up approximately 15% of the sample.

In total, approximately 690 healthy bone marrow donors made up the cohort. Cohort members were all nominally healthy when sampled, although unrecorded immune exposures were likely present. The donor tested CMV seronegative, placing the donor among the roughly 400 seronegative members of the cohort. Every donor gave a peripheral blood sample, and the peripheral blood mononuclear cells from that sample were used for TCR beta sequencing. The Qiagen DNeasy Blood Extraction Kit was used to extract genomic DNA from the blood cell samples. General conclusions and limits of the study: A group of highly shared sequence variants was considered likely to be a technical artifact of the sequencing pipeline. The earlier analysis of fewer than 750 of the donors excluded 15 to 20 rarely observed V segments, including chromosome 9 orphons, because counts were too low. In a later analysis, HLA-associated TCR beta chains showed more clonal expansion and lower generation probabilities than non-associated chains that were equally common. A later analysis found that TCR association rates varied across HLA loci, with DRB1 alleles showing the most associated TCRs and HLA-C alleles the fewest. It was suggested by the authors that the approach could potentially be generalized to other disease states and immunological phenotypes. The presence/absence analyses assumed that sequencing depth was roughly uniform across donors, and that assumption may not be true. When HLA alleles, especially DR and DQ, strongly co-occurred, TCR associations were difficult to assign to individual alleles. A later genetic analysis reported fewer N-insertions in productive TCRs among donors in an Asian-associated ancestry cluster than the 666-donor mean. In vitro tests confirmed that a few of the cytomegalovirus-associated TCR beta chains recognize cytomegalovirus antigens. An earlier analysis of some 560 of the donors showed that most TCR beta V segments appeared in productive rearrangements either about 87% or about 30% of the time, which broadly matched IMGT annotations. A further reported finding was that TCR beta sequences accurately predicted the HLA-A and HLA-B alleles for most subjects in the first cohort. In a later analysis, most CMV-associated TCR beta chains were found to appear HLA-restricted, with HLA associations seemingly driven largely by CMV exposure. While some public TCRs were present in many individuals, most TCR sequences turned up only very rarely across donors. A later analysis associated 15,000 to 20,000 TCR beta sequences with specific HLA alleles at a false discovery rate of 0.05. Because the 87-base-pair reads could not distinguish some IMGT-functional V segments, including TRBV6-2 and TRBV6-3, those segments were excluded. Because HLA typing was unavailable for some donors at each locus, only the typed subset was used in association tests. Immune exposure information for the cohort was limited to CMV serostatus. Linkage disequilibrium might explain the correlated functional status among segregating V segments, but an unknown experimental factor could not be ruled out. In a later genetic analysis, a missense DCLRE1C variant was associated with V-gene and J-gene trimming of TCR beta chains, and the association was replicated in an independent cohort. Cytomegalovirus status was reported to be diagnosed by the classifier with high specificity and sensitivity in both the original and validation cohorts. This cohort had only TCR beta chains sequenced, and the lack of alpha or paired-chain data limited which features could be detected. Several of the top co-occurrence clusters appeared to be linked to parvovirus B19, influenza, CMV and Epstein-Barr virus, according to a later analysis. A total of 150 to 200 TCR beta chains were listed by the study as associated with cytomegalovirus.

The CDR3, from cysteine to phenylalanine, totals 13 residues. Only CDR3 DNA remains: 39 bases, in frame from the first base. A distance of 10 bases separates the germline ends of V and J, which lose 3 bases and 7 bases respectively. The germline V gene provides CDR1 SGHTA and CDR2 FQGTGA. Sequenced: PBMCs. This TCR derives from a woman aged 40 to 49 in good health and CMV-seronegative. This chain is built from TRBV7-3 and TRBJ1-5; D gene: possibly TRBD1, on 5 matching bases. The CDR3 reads CASSLGSGQPQHF. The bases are TGTGCCAGCAGCTTGGGGTCAGGGCAGCCCCAGCATTTT.